Below, 27 T cell receptor beta chains from the same sample are listed, as sequenced in a study of graft-versus-host responses after intestinal transplantation. Sequenced by immunoSEQ multiplex PCR; TCRdb stores in-frame clones only, minus some. The sample comprises tens of thousands of clones, 85% to 95% of which are singletons, and 0.72% rests with the top ten. Sample: PBMCs, taken 66 days after intestinal transplant. The receptors originated from a human patient who received an intestinal transplant, so some T cells may come from the graft donor.

The genes are TRBV30 and TRBJ2-7, with 7 bases lining up with TRBD2. Germline assignment: CDR1 GTSNPN and CDR2 SVGIG (reference sequence). V gave up 4 bases and J gave up 4 bases; unmatched junction bases: 4. The CDR3 consists of 12 residues. In nucleotides, the CDR3 is TGTGCCTGGACCATTAGCGGGTACGAGCAGTACTTC. Residues: CAWTISGYEQYF.

The gene calls are TRBV7-2 and TRBJ2-2; 9 bases align to TRBD1. V dropped 2 bases and J dropped 13; count of bases not matched to a gene: 8. CDR1 and CDR2 from the germline V gene are SGHTA and FQGNSA. The length of the CDR3 is 14 residues. CDR3 sequence (DNA): TGTGCCAGCAGCTTACCCCAGACAGGGGGGCGGCTGTTTTTT. Translation gives CASSLPQTGGRLFF.

The gene calls are TRBV19 and TRBJ1-1; D call uncertain. V was pared by 3 bases and J by 7 bases, with 6 bases between. Germline V gene sequence: CDR1 LNHDA, CDR2 SQIVND (reference sequence). The CDR3 loop spans 11 amino acids. The CDR3 sequence is CASSIVGEAFF. For the CDR3, the DNA is TGTGCCAGTAGTATCGTCGGTGAAGCTTTCTTT.

The V call is TRBV7-3, the J call TRBJ1-2; D gene uncertain. The V end was cut by 3 bases, the J end by 2 bases, with 4 bases between. CDR3 length: 12 residues. Per the germline V gene, CDR1 is SGHTA and CDR2 is FQGTGA. CDR3 amino acids: CASSLDNYGYTF. CDR3 DNA sequence: TGTGCCAGCAGCTTGGACAACTATGGCTACACCTTC.

Of note for this clone: A read error may produce the germline difference seen at one junction end. This sequence joins TRBV4-1 and TRBJ2-7; 13 nucleotides agree with TRBD2. This CDR3 spans 14 amino acids. Germline V gives CDR1 MGHRA, CDR2 YSYEKL. The CDR3 DNA follows: TGCGCCAGCAGCCCCACGGGACTAGCGGGACCCCTCGCATTC. Amino acids: CASSPTGLAGPLAF.

The chain combines TRBV4-3 with TRBJ1-4; tentative D call: TRBD1 (5 bases). V was pared by 1 base and J by 5 bases, with 11 bases between. This CDR3 is 15 amino acids long. Germline CDR1 and CDR2: LGHNA and YSLEER. CDR3: CASSQVRQGNEKLFF. The CDR3, as DNA: TGCGCCAGCAGCCAAGTTCGTCAGGGAAATGAAAAACTGTTTTTT.

The chain has TRBV10-3 and TRBJ2-3, with D uncertain. Trimming removed 0 bases from V and 1 base from J, with 11 bases in between. The germline CDR1 and CDR2 sequences are ENHRY and SYGVKD. This CDR3 has 16 amino acids. The CDR3 loop is CAISESGVFRTDTQYF. CDR3 DNA: TGTGCCATCAGTGAGTCAGGAGTCTTTCGCACAGATACGCAGTATTTT.

V gene TRBV30 combines with J gene TRBJ1-3; D is uncertain. The CDR3 is made up of 15 amino acids. V dropped 8 bases and J dropped 2 bases, with 19 bases sitting between them. CDR1 and CDR2 from the germline V gene are GTSNPN and SVGIG (reference sequence). CDR3 nucleotide sequence: TGTGCCAGCGGCGGGTATAGGTCGGCTGGAAACACCATATATTTT. It yields the protein CASGGYRSAGNTIYF.

The CDR3 DNA sequence: TGTGCCAGCAGTGCAACGCGGACTAGCGGGCCCCATGAGCAGTTCTTC. Translation: CASSATRTSGPHEQFF. The chain recombines TRBV6-1 with TRBJ2-1; TRBD2 matches at 11 bases. The CDR3 has 16 residues. Unmatched junction bases numbered 10, after V lost 4 bases and J lost 8 bases. Looked up from germline, CDR1 is MNHNS and CDR2 is SASEGT.

The rearrangement joins TRBV10-3 to TRBJ2-1; tentatively, D is TRBD2 (5 bases). V was pared by 7 bases and J by 1 base, with 14 bases between. This CDR3 is 15 amino acids long. Germline V gene sequence: CDR1 ENHRY, CDR2 SYGVKD. The CDR3 region is CAITEVERSYNEQFF. The DNA for the CDR3 is TGTGCCATCACCGAGGTCGAGCGGTCCTACAATGAGCAGTTCTTC.

This chain joins TRBV4-1 and TRBJ1-2, with TRBD1 matching over 8 bases. The V gene's germline CDR1 is MGHRA and CDR2 YSYEKL. V gave up 3 bases and J gave up 3 bases; unmatched junction bases: 0. This CDR3 comprises 13 residues. The CDR3 is CASSQTGDYGYTF. The CDR3 region has the DNA TGCGCCAGCAGCCAGACAGGGGACTATGGCTACACCTTC.

The gene calls are TRBV29-1 and TRBJ1-1; D unclear. V was trimmed by 6 bases and J by 0 bases, leaving 11 bases between them. Germline V gene lookup returns CDR1 SQVTM and CDR2 ANQGSEA. CDR3 length equals 13 residues. CDR3 residues: CSVAADLNTEAFF. The DNA of the CDR3 is TGCAGCGTAGCGGCCGACTTGAACACTGAAGCTTTCTTT.

The gene calls are TRBV20-1 and TRBJ1-2; D gene unclear. This CDR3 comprises 11 residues. Germline V gene sequence: CDR1 DFQATT, CDR2 SNEGSKA (reference sequence). Trimming cost V 3 bases and J 8 bases, with 10 bases left between them. For the CDR3, the DNA is TGCAGTGCTAGTGACTTGGAGGGCTACACCTTC. Encoded protein: CSASDLEGYTF.

V usage is TRBV7-6 and J usage is TRBJ2-2; weak D call: TRBD2 (5 bases). The CDR3 runs to 13 residues. The germline gives CDR1 SGHVS, CDR2 FNYEAQ. The ends were cut back, 4 bases at V and 6 bases at J, with 9 bases in the middle. As DNA, the CDR3 is TGTGCCAGCAGCTCTGGGAGAGCCGGGGAGCTGTTTTTT. The encoded protein is CASSSGRAGELFF.

The chain couples TRBV6-5 to TRBJ2-1; the D is unclear. Germline values: CDR1 MNHEY, CDR2 SVGAGI. The CDR3 is 15 amino acids. Trimming removed 3 bases at V and 4 bases at J, with 13 bases between. The CDR3 loop is CASSYGQYQYNEQFF. The CDR3 nucleotides read TGTGCCAGCAGTTATGGGCAGTATCAATACAATGAGCAGTTCTTC.

The chain employs TRBV4-1 and TRBJ2-7; 10 bases match TRBD2. The CDR3 runs to 15 residues. The V gene's germline CDR1 is MGHRA and CDR2 YSYEKL. With V trimmed by 2 bases and J by 5 bases, 6 bases remained unmatched. CDR3 residues: CASSQTSGIFHEQYF. In nucleotides, the CDR3 is TGCGCCAGCAGCCAAACTAGCGGGATTTTCCACGAGCAGTACTTC.

The V gene is TRBV11-2, the J gene TRBJ2-5, with D perhaps being TRBD1 or TRBD2 (7 bases each). Germline V gene sequence: CDR1 SGHAT, CDR2 FQNNGV. V lost 3 bases, J lost 3 bases, and 17 bases lay in between. The CDR3 extends over 16 amino acids. The chain's CDR3 is CASSFSWEGAKETQYF. The CDR3 DNA reads TGTGCCAGCAGCTTCAGTTGGGAGGGGGCTAAAGAGACCCAGTACTTC.

The rearrangement joins TRBV5-3 to TRBJ2-5; D is unclear. TRBV5-3 is placed among ORFs of uncertain function. Trimming cost V 3 bases and J 4 bases, with 13 bases left between them. The CDR3 length is 14 residues. The CDR3, as DNA: TGTGCCAGAAGCTATAATGAAGGTCTAGAGACCCAGTACTTC. Translated: CARSYNEGLETQYF.

The chain employs TRBV14 and TRBJ1-1, with D possibly matching TRBD1 (5 bases). V was trimmed by 0 bases and J by 1 base, leaving 12 bases between them. Looked up from germline, CDR1 is SGHDN and CDR2 is FVKESK. There are 16 residues in the CDR3. CDR3 DNA sequence: TGTGCCAGCAGCCAAGATAACCGGGGCTGGAACACTGAAGCTTTCTTT. Translating gives CASSQDNRGWNTEAFF.

This rearrangement joins TRBV27 to TRBJ2-5; 14 bases line up with TRBD2. Germline values: CDR1 MNHEY, CDR2 SMNVEV (reference sequence). This CDR3 has 18 residues. The V and J ends lost 5 bases and 2 bases, in that order; junction bases with no gene match: 10. CDR3 sequence (DNA): TGTGCCAGCAGTCCACTTACCGGACTAGCGGGGGGTCAAGAGACCCAGTACTTC. Protein: CASSPLTGLAGGQETQYF.

The J gene is TRBJ2-7, the V gene TRBV7-9; tentative D call: TRBD1 (5 bases). The ends were cut back, 4 bases at V and 4 bases at J, with 20 bases in the middle. Germline CDR1 is SEHNR and CDR2 is FQNEAQ (reference sequence). The CDR3 is made up of 16 amino acids. The CDR3 DNA reads as TGTGCCAGCAGCTCCACGAAGACAGAGACAACATACGAGCAGTACTTC. This codes for CASSSTKTETTYEQYF.

This clone was detected only once. This chain joins TRBV5-8 and TRBJ2-5; 7 nucleotides match TRBD1. The CDR3 is made up of 14 amino acids. Germline CDR1 SGHTS, CDR2 YDEGEE. J gave up 5 bases and V 2 bases, and 6 bases lay outside the gene matches. CDR3 amino acids: CASSFADRVETQYF. Here the CDR3 DNA reads TGTGCCAGCAGCTTTGCCGACAGGGTTGAGACCCAGTACTTC.

The rearrangement links TRBV30 to TRBJ2-5, with TRBD1 matching 9 bases. Germline CDR1 reads GTSNPN; CDR2 reads SVGIG (reference sequence). The length of the CDR3 is 14 residues. After removal of 3 bases from V and 4 bases from J, the junction contained 6 bases not matched to a gene. The CDR3 region has the DNA TGTGCCTGGAGCGGACAGGGGTGGTTAGAGACCCAGTACTTC. Translated: CAWSGQGWLETQYF.

The chain employs TRBV27 and TRBJ2-4, with D unclear. This CDR3 is 15 amino acids long. The germline CDR1 and CDR2 sequences are MNHEY and SMNVEV (reference sequence). V was cut by 4 bases and J by 0 bases, with 10 bases left in between. The CDR3 DNA follows: TGTGCCAGCAGTTACTCTGGGTTAGCCAAAAACATTCAGTACTTC. Translated: CASSYSGLAKNIQYF.

This chain uses TRBV27 with TRBJ2-2; 11 bases line up with TRBD1. The CDR3 totals 15 residues. The V segment lost 4 bases and the J segment 5 bases; nucleotides outside the gene matches: 3. From germline, CDR1 is MNHEY and CDR2 SMNVEV (reference sequence). The DNA of the CDR3 is TGTGCCAGCAGTTCAGGGACAGGGGGTACCGGGGAGCTGTTTTTT. As protein: CASSSGTGGTGELFF.

The CDR3 reads CASSPLRGENSPLHF. The CDR3 DNA is TGTGCCAGCAGCCCCCTGAGAGGGGAAAATTCACCCCTCCACTTT. The chain employs TRBV11-2 and TRBJ1-6, with a tentative D call TRBD1 (5 bases). V was trimmed by 5 bases and J by 7 bases, leaving 15 bases between them. The CDR3 contains 15 residues. The germline CDR1 and CDR2 sequences are SGHAT and FQNNGV.

This clone appeared once. This chain connects TRBV10-2 to TRBJ1-1, with 9 bases identical to TRBD1. CDR1 is WSHSY, CDR2 SAAADI, per germline. V lost 7 bases, J lost 6 bases, and 15 bases stayed unmatched. The CDR3 runs to 16 residues. The CDR3 DNA is TGCGCCAGCATCCGAAGACAGGGGGGAAATTTCGCTGAAGCTTTCTTT. Translating it yields CASIRRQGGNFAEAFF.